What follows are 11 T cell receptor beta chains derived from one specimen sequenced in a study of cytomegalovirus exposure and HLA in healthy donors. With 60 Vbeta and 13 Jbeta primers, the PCR was carried out. TCRdb keeps only in-frame clones here, not all; method: immunoSEQ multiplex PCR. The sample contains under 150,000 clones, 80% of which appear only once. Sequences were obtained from PBMCs. These receptors were taken from a man in his fifties in good health and CMV-seronegative.

The chain carries TRBV2 and TRBJ2-7; D unclear. The CDR3 sequence is 15 residues long. V lost 2 bases to trimming and J lost 4 bases, with 15 bases between them. The germline V gene encodes CDR1 SNHLY and CDR2 FYNNEI. CDR3 in amino acids: CASSELVTLQYEQYF. DNA of the CDR3: TGTGCCAGCAGTGAACTCGTCACCTTACAGTACGAGCAGTACTTC.

The rearrangement joins TRBV5-1 to TRBJ2-3; 9 bases fit TRBD1. The CDR3 spans 15 residues. Trimming took 1 base from V and 4 from J; bases not matched to a gene: 4. The germline V gene encodes CDR1 SGHRS and CDR2 YFSETQ. This CDR3 is CASSLSDRGSDTQYF. CDR3 coding DNA: TGCGCCAGCAGCTTGTCGGACAGGGGTTCAGATACGCAGTATTTT.

The chain links TRBV30 to TRBJ1-1; possible D gene TRBD1, 6 bases. The CDR3 has 13 amino acids. CDR1 is GTSNPN, CDR2 SVGIG, per germline (reference sequence). V was pared by 3 bases and J by 1 base, with 9 bases between. CDR3 sequence reads: CAWRRTANTEAFF. DNA of the CDR3: TGTGCCTGGAGACGGACAGCGAACACTGAAGCTTTCTTT.

The CDR3 reads CASSQETGGETQYF. In DNA, the CDR3 is TGTGCCAGCAGCCAGGAGACAGGGGGGGAGACCCAGTACTTC. V and J are TRBV4-2 and TRBJ2-5; 9 nucleotides match TRBD1. The germline CDR1 and CDR2 sequences are LGHNA and YNFKEQ. The CDR3 extends over 14 amino acids. Germline trimming cut 3 bases from V and 5 bases from J; bases unmatched to any gene: 4.

The rearrangement links TRBV7-9 to TRBJ1-2, with D perhaps TRBD1 (6 bases). The ends were cut back, 5 bases at V and 4 bases at J, with 11 bases in the middle. This CDR3 is 13 amino acids long. The V gene's germline CDR1 is SEHNR and CDR2 FQNEAQ (reference sequence). CDR3 nucleotide sequence: TGTGCCAGCAGCCAGACAGGAGGCTATGGCTACACCTTC. As protein: CASSQTGGYGYTF.

V and J are TRBV6-1 and TRBJ2-1; TRBD2 matches at 7 bases. The CDR3 consists of 15 residues. Per germline, CDR1 MNHNS and CDR2 SASEGT. Unmatched junction bases numbered 11, after V lost 3 bases and J lost 9 bases. The CDR3 here is CASSERERGWGEQFF. The DNA of the CDR3 is TGTGCCAGCAGTGAGCGGGAGAGGGGCTGGGGTGAGCAGTTCTTC.

This chain uses TRBV2 with TRBJ2-5, with 9 positions matching TRBD1. The CDR3 has 14 amino acids. Trimming cost V 6 bases and J 3 bases; bases outside gene matches: 5. Per the germline V gene, CDR1 is SNHLY and CDR2 is FYNNEI. The CDR3 nucleotides read TGTGCCAGCAGGGAACAGGGGGCCGAAGAGACCCAGTACTTC. Amino acid sequence: CASREQGAEETQYF.

The CDR3 DNA reads as TGTGCCAGCAGCCCGGCGGTCGCCGTAACCTACGAGCAGTACTTC. This gives the protein CASSPAVAVTYEQYF. V gene TRBV5-6 combines with J gene TRBJ2-7, with D hard to call. Germline CDR1 SGHDT, CDR2 YYEEEE. This CDR3 is 15 amino acids long. Trimming left V 4 bases short and J 2 bases short, with 16 bases between.

The chain recombines TRBV4-2 with TRBJ1-5, with D hard to call. Trimming stripped 0 bases from V and 3 bases from J, with 18 bases between. This CDR3 spans 18 amino acids. The germline CDR1 and CDR2 sequences are LGHNA and YNFKEQ. The CDR3 DNA is TGTGCCAGCAGCCAAGATCAGATGAGGGCATCGTCCAATCAGCCCCAGCATTTT. Protein sequence: CASSQDQMRASSNQPQHF.

J is TRBJ1-2 and V is TRBV7-8; tentative D call: TRBD1 (5 bases). Per germline, CDR1 SGHVS and CDR2 FQNEAQ. This CDR3 is built from 17 residues. V gave up 2 bases and J gave up 6 bases, with 22 bases separating them. In DNA, the CDR3 is TGTGCCAGCAGCTTATACGCCCACAGGAAGACTTGGAATGGCTACACCTTC. This translates into CASSLYAHRKTWNGYTF.

The chain is built from TRBV11-3 and TRBJ2-7, with TRBD1 identical over 7 bases. The CDR3 is made up of 14 amino acids. Germline V lookup: CDR1 SGHNT, CDR2 YENEEA. Trimming removed 4 bases from V and 4 bases from J; junction bases left unmatched: 7. The CDR3: CASSSTGTAYEQYF. Here the CDR3 DNA reads TGTGCCAGCAGCTCGACCGGGACAGCTTACGAGCAGTACTTC.